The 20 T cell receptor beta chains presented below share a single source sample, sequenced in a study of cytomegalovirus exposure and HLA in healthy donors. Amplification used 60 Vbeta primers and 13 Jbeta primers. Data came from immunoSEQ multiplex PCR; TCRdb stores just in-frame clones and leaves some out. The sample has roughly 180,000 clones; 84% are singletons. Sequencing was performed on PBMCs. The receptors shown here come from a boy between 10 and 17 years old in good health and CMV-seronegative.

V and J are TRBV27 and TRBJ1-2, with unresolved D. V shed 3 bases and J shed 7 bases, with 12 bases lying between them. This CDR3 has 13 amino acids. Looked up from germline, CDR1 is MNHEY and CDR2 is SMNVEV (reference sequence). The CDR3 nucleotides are TGTGCCAGCAGTTTCTACCGGGGTGGTGGCTACACCTTC. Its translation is CASSFYRGGGYTF.

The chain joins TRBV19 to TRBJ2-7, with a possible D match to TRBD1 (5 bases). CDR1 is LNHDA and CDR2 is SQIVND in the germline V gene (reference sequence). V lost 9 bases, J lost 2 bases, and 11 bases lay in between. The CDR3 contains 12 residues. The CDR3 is CASMDKTYEQYF. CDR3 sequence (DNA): TGTGCCAGCATGGACAAAACCTACGAGCAGTACTTC.

The CDR3 reads CASSSRDRLSETQYF. The CDR3 nucleotides read TGCGCCAGCAGCTCCCGGGACAGACTATCAGAGACCCAGTACTTC. V and J are TRBV5-1 and TRBJ2-5; 7 nucleotides agree with TRBD1. The CDR3 extends over 15 amino acids. Germline V gene sequence: CDR1 SGHRS, CDR2 YFSETQ. J lost 4 bases, V lost 3 bases, and 9 bases had no gene match.

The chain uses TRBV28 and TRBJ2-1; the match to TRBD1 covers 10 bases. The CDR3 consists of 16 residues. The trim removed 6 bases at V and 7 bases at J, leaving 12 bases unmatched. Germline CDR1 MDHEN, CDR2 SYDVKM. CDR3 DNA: TGTGCCAGCAGCCAGCGACAGGGGGCGGCGAGGAATGAGCAGTTCTTC. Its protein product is CASSQRQGAARNEQFF.

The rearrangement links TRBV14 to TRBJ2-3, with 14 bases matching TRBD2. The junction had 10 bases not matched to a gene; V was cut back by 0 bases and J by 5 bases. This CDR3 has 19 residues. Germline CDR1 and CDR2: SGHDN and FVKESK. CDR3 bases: TGTGCCAGCAGCCAAGACCCGGGACTAGCGGGAGCCGGTGGAGATACGCAGTATTTT. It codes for CASSQDPGLAGAGGDTQYF.

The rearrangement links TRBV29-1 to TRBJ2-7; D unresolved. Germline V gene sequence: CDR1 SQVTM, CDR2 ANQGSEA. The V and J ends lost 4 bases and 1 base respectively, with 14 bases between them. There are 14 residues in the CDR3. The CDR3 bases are TGCAGCGTTGGTTACTCCGTTTCTTCCTACGAGCAGTACTTC. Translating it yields CSVGYSVSSYEQYF.

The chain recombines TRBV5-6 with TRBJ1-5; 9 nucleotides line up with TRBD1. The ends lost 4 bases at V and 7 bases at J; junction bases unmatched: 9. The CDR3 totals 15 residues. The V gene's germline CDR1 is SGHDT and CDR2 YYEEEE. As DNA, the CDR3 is TGTGCCAGCAGCCCAACAGGGGGCGCGGGGCAGCCCCAGCATTTT. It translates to CASSPTGGAGQPQHF.

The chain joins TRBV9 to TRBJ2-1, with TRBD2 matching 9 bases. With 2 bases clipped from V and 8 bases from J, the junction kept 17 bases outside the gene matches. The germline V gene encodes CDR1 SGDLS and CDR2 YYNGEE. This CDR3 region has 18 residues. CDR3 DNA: TGTGCCAGCAGCGTTCCCGATGGGCGGGAGGGGATTGGTGATGAGCAGTTCTTC. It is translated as CASSVPDGREGIGDEQFF.

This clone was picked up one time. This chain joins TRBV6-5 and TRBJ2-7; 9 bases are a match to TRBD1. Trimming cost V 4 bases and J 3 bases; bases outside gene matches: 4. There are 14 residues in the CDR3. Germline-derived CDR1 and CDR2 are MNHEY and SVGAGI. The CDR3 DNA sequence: TGTGCCAGCAGTTGGGGACAGGGTAACTACGAGCAGTACTTC. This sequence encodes CASSWGQGNYEQYF.

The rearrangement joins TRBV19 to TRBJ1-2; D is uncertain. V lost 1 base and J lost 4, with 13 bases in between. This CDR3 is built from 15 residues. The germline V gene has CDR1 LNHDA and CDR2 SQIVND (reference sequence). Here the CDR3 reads CASSIGSGGGYGYTF. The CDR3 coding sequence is TGTGCCAGTAGTATAGGGTCAGGCGGAGGCTATGGCTACACCTTC.

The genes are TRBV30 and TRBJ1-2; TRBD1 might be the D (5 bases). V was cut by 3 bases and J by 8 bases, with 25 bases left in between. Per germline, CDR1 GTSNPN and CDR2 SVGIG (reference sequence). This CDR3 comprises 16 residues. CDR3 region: CAWSPGPVNGGWGYTF. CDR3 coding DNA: TGTGCCTGGAGCCCAGGGCCCGTGAACGGTGGTTGGGGCTACACCTTC. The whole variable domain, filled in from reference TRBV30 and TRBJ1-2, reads SQTIHQWPATLVQPVGSPLSLECTVEGTSNPNLYWYRQAAGRGLQLLFYSVGIGQISSEVPQNLSASRPQDRQFILSSKKLLLSDSGFYLCAWSPGPVNGGWGYTFGSGTRLTVV.

The CDR3 region is CSAEGGYEQYF. DNA of the CDR3: TGCAGCGCCGAGGGAGGCTACGAGCAGTACTTC. V is TRBV20-1 and J is TRBJ2-7; tentatively, D is TRBD2 (6 bases). The V gene's germline CDR1 is DFQATT and CDR2 SNEGSKA (reference sequence). There are 11 residues in the CDR3.

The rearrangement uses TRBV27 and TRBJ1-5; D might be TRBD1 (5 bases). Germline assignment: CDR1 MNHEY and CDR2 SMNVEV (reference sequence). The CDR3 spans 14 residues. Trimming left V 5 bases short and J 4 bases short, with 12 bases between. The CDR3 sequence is CASSRTTANQPQHF. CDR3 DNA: TGTGCCAGCAGTCGGACAACTGCAAATCAGCCCCAGCATTTT.

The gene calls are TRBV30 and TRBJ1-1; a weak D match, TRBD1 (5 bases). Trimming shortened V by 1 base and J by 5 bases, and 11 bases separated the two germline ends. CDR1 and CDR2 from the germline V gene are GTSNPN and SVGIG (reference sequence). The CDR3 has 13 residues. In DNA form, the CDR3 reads TGTGCCTGGAGTGCAGGGCCGAGTACTGAAGCTTTCTTT. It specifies CAWSAGPSTEAFF.

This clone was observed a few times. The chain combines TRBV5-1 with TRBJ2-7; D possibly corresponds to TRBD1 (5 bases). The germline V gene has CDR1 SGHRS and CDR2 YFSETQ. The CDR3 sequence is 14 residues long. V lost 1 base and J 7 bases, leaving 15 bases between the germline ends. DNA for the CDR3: TGCGCCAGCAGCTTGTCTCCGGGCTCAGGGGAGCAGTACTTC. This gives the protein CASSLSPGSGEQYF.

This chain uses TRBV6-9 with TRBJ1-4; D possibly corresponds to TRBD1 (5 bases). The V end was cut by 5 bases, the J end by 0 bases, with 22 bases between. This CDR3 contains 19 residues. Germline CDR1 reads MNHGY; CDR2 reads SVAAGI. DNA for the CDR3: TGTGCCAGCAGTAGTCGGGCAGGGCCGACGGGCACAACTAATGAAAAACTGTTTTTT. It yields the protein CASSSRAGPTGTTNEKLFF.

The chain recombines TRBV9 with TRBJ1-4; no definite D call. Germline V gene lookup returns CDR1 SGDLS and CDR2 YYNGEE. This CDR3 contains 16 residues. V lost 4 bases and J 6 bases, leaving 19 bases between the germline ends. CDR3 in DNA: TGTGCCAGCAGCCCCAAGGGCGGGCTCCCGGATGAAAAACTGTTTTTT. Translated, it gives CASSPKGGLPDEKLFF.

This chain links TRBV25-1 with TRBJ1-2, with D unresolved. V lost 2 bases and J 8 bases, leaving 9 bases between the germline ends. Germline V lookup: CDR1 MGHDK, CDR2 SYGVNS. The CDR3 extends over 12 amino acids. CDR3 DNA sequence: TGTGCCAGCAGTGAAGGGCAGTGGGGCTACACCTTC. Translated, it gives CASSEGQWGYTF.

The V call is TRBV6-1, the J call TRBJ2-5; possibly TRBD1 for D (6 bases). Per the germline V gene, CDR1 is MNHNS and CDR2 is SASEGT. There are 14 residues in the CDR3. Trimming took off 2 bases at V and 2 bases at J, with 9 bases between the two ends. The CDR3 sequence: CASSEWGPQETQYF. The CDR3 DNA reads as TGTGCCAGCAGTGAATGGGGGCCTCAAGAGACCCAGTACTTC.

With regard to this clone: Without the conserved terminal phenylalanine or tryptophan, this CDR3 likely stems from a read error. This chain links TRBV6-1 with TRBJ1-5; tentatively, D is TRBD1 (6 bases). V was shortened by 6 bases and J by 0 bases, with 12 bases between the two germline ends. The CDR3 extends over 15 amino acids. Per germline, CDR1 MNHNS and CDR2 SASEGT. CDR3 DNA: TGTGCCAGCAGGGACAGAGAGTATAGCAATCAGCCCCAGCATCTT. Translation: CASRDREYSNQPQHL.